The clone carrying this TCR beta chain came up a few times. Its specificity is unknown. A second about 6 to 12 cycle PCR used barcoded and J-beta primers. TCRdb itself ran the 5' RACE reads through MiXCR, one entry per CDR3 protein. The sample carries roughly 1 million distinct CDR3 sequences, about 23% recorded once. The sample comes from a study of blood T cells in healthy people across ages. Study results and caveats: Using unsorted PBMCs precluded a conclusive naive versus antigen-experienced comparison. Strong correlation existed between TCR beta diversity and naive T cell percentage.

Donors were systemically healthy Caucasian individuals from Russia aged about 6 to 100 years. The data were also submitted as part of a second study, on T cells of mothers and their children. That report adds: The search for persistent microchimeric T cell clones detected none.

The clonotype originates from a girl aged 2 to 9 in good health. What was sequenced was blood.

CDR3 bases: TGTGCCAGCAGCGTAGGGGGGCCTCAAGAGACCCAGTACTTC. Translation: CASSVGGPQETQYF. The chain combines TRBV9 with TRBJ2-5; D is perhaps TRBD1 (6 bases). CDR3 size: 14 residues. Germline V lookup: CDR1 SGDLS, CDR2 YYNGEE. The V gene lost 0 bases and the J gene lost 2 bases, with 8 bases spanning the gap.